A single sample gave rise to the 14 T cell receptor beta chains below, sequenced in a study of sequential checkpoint blockade in melanoma. Sequenced by immunoSEQ multiplex PCR; TCRdb stores in-frame clones only, minus some. The sample includes under 15,000 clones, 75% to 80% of them seen just once. Treatment noted: randomized to nivolumab then ipilimumab (arm A) or the reverse (arm B). Here the sequenced sample was CD8+ T cells sorted from blood (inferred from file names), taken from a patient given nivolumab and ipilimumab in sequence. The receptors were sampled from a human donor with melanoma.

This rearrangement joins TRBV4-1 to TRBJ2-1; 14 bases are a match to TRBD2. CDR3 length: 16 residues. Germline assignment: CDR1 MGHRA and CDR2 YSYEKL. Trimming removed 4 bases from V and 9 bases from J; junction bases left unmatched: 8. CDR3 coding DNA: TGCGCCAGCAGCCGTGGGACTAGCGGGAGTCTTAGTGAGCAGTTCTTC. This encodes CASSRGTSGSLSEQFF.

This clone was counted a few times. The chain couples TRBV19 to TRBJ2-7; 9 bases line up with TRBD2. Germline-derived CDR1 and CDR2 are LNHDA and SQIVND (reference sequence). The CDR3 runs to 13 residues. V dropped 5 bases and J dropped 4; count of bases not matched to a gene: 3. The chain's CDR3 is CASSSGLAYEQYF. Here the CDR3 DNA reads TGTGCCAGTAGTTCGGGACTAGCTTACGAGCAGTACTTC.

The chain combines TRBV27 with TRBJ2-1; 11 bases are a match to TRBD1. CDR1 is MNHEY and CDR2 is SMNVEV in the germline V gene (reference sequence). The CDR3 loop spans 15 amino acids. Trimming cost V 3 bases and J 3 bases; bases outside gene matches: 1. DNA of the CDR3: TGTGCCAGCAGTTTTGGGACAGGGGGCTACAATGAGCAGTTCTTC. This translates into CASSFGTGGYNEQFF.

The CDR3, as DNA: TGTGCCAGCAGTTACGGGACAGGGGCTGAAGCTTTCTTT. Its protein is CASSYGTGAEAFF. V gene TRBV6-5 combines with J gene TRBJ1-1; 10 nucleotides line up with TRBD1. This CDR3 region has 13 residues. The trim removed 2 bases at V and 6 bases at J, leaving 0 bases unmatched. The germline gives CDR1 MNHEY, CDR2 SVGAGI.

The chain employs TRBV7-9 and TRBJ2-7, with 9 bases lining up with TRBD1. CDR3 length equals 15 residues. Germline V gene sequence: CDR1 SEHNR, CDR2 FQNEAQ (reference sequence). The trim removed 6 bases at V and 4 bases at J, leaving 10 bases unmatched. CDR3 in amino acids: CASSSGQGWEYEQYF. The CDR3 coding sequence is TGTGCCAGCAGTTCAGGACAGGGGTGGGAATACGAGCAGTACTTC.

The chain couples TRBV28 to TRBJ2-7, with TRBD1 matching over 12 bases. V lost 6 bases to trimming and J lost 2 bases; unmatched junction nucleotides: 5. CDR1 is MDHEN, CDR2 SYDVKM, per germline. The CDR3 has 15 amino acids. CDR3: CASSRDRGLTYEQYF. CDR3 DNA sequence: TGTGCCAGCAGCCGGGACAGGGGGCTCACCTACGAGCAGTACTTC.

The genes are TRBV19 and TRBJ1-2; TRBD1 is a possible D gene (5 bases). The germline CDR1 and CDR2 sequences are LNHDA and SQIVND (reference sequence). The CDR3 covers 14 residues. The ends were cut back, 9 bases at V and 4 bases at J, with 18 bases in the middle. CDR3 DNA: TGTGCCAGCGCTCCGGCGGGAGGGGCCTATGGCTACACCTTC. As protein: CASAPAGGAYGYTF.

The gene calls are TRBV10-3 and TRBJ1-1; D gene unclear. The CDR3 has 13 amino acids. Germline V gene sequence: CDR1 ENHRY, CDR2 SYGVKD. Trimming cost V 6 bases and J 7 bases, with 15 bases left between them. The CDR3 coding sequence is TGTGCCATCAGAGAAAGTCGGTTTTTTGAAGCTTTCTTT. Protein sequence: CAIRESRFFEAFF.

V is TRBV4-2 and J is TRBJ1-6; possibly TRBD1 for D (6 bases). Germline loops: CDR1 LGHNA, CDR2 YNFKEQ. With 0 bases removed from V and 10 bases from J, the gap between germline ends came to 13 bases. CDR3 length: 15 residues. The CDR3 region is CASSQDEGGGSPLHF. Here the CDR3 DNA reads TGTGCCAGCAGCCAAGATGAGGGAGGGGGATCACCCCTCCACTTT.

The chain uses TRBV7-6 and TRBJ2-5; a possible D gene is TRBD1 (6 bases). This CDR3 has 18 residues. CDR1 and CDR2 (germline): SGHVS, FNYEAQ. Trimming pared 5 bases from V and 2 bases from J, leaving 24 bases between. CDR3 coding DNA: TGTGCCAGCAGCACCGAAGAGATGGCAGGGGCCGCTCAAGAGACCCAGTACTTC. This encodes CASSTEEMAGAAQETQYF.

The chain joins TRBV6-4 to TRBJ2-3; no clear D. V was pared by 5 bases and J by 3 bases, with 9 bases between. This CDR3 region has 13 residues. Germline lookup yields CDR1 MRHNA and CDR2 SNTAGT. The chain's CDR3 is CASSLDMTDTQYF. DNA of the CDR3: TGTGCCAGCAGTCTTGACATGACAGATACGCAGTATTTT.

The chain links TRBV9 to TRBJ1-1; D might be TRBD1 (5 bases). This CDR3 comprises 12 residues. Per germline, CDR1 SGDLS and CDR2 YYNGEE. V gave up 6 bases and J gave up 3 bases, with 9 bases separating them. For the CDR3, the DNA is TGTGCCAGCAAGTCGGGGGACACTGAAGCTTTCTTT. Translated, it gives CASKSGDTEAFF.

The V gene is TRBV19, the J gene TRBJ1-5; D might be TRBD1 (5 bases). Germline V CDR1 and CDR2: LNHDA, SQIVND (reference sequence). CDR3 length: 14 residues. Deletions cut 5 bases from V and 0 bases from J, with 8 bases between. The DNA for the CDR3 is TGTGCCAGTAGTCCCACAGGTAGCAATCAGCCCCAGCATTTT. It is translated as CASSPTGSNQPQHF.

The rearrangement uses TRBV29-1 and TRBJ2-7, with D possibly TRBD2 on 5 matching bases. The CDR3 is 12 amino acids. Trimming removed 1 base from V and 2 bases from J, with 6 bases in between. Germline V gene lookup returns CDR1 SQVTM and CDR2 ANQGSEA. This chain's CDR3 is CSVEGGAYEQYF. The DNA for the CDR3 is TGCAGCGTTGAAGGGGGAGCCTACGAGCAGTACTTC.